The 17 T cell receptor beta chains below all came from one sample that was sequenced in a study of blood T cell repertoires in COVID-19. TCRdb's copy holds only in-frame clones and misses some; the assay was immunoSEQ multiplex PCR. The profile shows 200,000 to 300,000 clones, roughly 84% of them singletons. Material for sequencing was peripheral blood. These receptors all stem from a man aged 60 to 75 with acute or convalescent COVID-19.

The gene calls are TRBV4-2 and TRBJ2-6, with 8 bases that match TRBD1. This CDR3 contains 17 residues. Germline values: CDR1 LGHNA, CDR2 YNFKEQ. The V gene end was trimmed by 4 bases and the J gene end by 0 bases; junction bases not matched to a gene: 5. CDR3: CASSPRDRLSGANVLTF. In nucleotides, the CDR3 is TGTGCCAGCAGCCCCCGGGACAGGCTCTCTGGGGCCAACGTCCTGACTTTC.

The chain employs TRBV5-1 and TRBJ2-6; 8 bases are a match to TRBD1. CDR3 length: 16 amino acids. The germline V gene has CDR1 SGHRS and CDR2 YFSETQ. V dropped 5 bases and J dropped 2; count of bases not matched to a gene: 6. The chain's CDR3 is CASRESDRAGANVLTF. The CDR3, as DNA: TGCGCCAGCAGGGAGTCGGACAGGGCTGGGGCCAACGTCCTGACTTTC.

This clone was seen only once. The rearrangement uses TRBV3-1 (or the pseudogene TRBV3-2) and TRBJ1-5; D is possibly TRBD1 (5 bases). V was cut by 6 bases and J by 8 bases, with 17 bases left in between. Germline CDR1 reads LGHDT; CDR2 reads YNNKEL (reference sequence). CDR3 length: 14 amino acids. CDR3 bases: TGTGCCAGCAGACACTCGGAGGGGAAAGAGCCCCAGCATTTT. Amino acid sequence: CASRHSEGKEPQHF.

This clone was seen once. This chain joins TRBV10-1 and TRBJ2-1, with TRBD2 identical over 12 bases. Germline CDR1 reads WNHNN; CDR2 reads SYGVQD (reference sequence). The CDR3 consists of 21 residues. With V trimmed by 5 bases and J by 3 bases, 20 bases remained unmatched. The CDR3: CASSRVLAGGPTYPDYNEQFF. In DNA form, the CDR3 reads TGCGCCAGCAGTCGGGTTCTAGCGGGAGGGCCCACGTACCCCGACTACAATGAGCAGTTCTTC.

DNA of the CDR3: TGTGCCAGCAGTTTTGAGATCGGGGAGCTGTTTTTT. Protein sequence: CASSFEIGELFF. The rearrangement joins TRBV28 to TRBJ2-2; D unresolved. Germline values: CDR1 MDHEN, CDR2 SYDVKM. The germline V and J ends were trimmed by 3 bases and 7 bases, with 6 bases remaining between them. This CDR3 has 12 amino acids.

J is TRBJ2-1 and V is TRBV11-2, with a weak D call TRBD2 (6 bases). The length of the CDR3 is 13 residues. The germline V and J ends were trimmed by 5 bases and 10 bases, with 15 bases remaining between them. CDR1 is SGHAT and CDR2 is FQNNGV in the germline V gene. The CDR3, as DNA: TGTGCCAGCAGCCCCTCCTGGGCGGGGGAGCAGTTCTTC. This encodes CASSPSWAGEQFF.

The CDR3 DNA reads TGTGCCAGCAGGGGGAGCTCCTACAATGAGCAGTTCTTC. It encodes CASRGSSYNEQFF. This rearrangement joins TRBV28 to TRBJ2-1, with D possibly TRBD2 on 5 matching bases. The V end lost 6 bases, the J end lost 0 bases, and 6 bases lay between the germline ends. This CDR3 has 13 residues. Germline assignment: CDR1 MDHEN and CDR2 SYDVKM.

This clone was seen only a few times. The rearrangement links TRBV4-3 to TRBJ1-4, with 10 bases lining up with TRBD1. Germline assignment: CDR1 LGHNA and CDR2 YSLEER. V shed 0 bases and J 8 bases; nucleotides not matched to a gene: 6. CDR3 length equals 16 residues. The CDR3 DNA sequence: TGCGCCAGCAGCCAAGAAGGCGGGACAGGGGCCGAAAAACTGTTTTTT. Protein sequence: CASSQEGGTGAEKLFF.

This clone was detected once. The J gene is TRBJ2-3, the V gene TRBV2, with a weak D call TRBD2 (5 bases). V was shortened by 10 bases and J by 2 bases, with 16 bases between the two germline ends. The CDR3 has 14 amino acids. CDR1 and CDR2 (germline): SNHLY, FYNNEI. The CDR3 is CATQSGGLTDTQYF. As DNA, the CDR3 is TGTGCCACCCAGAGTGGCGGGCTCACAGATACGCAGTATTTT.

This chain uses TRBV6-2 or TRBV6-3 with TRBJ1-2; D might be TRBD1 (5 bases). Germline CDR1 and CDR2: MNHEY and SVGEGT. This CDR3 is built from 15 residues. Trimming pared 6 bases from V and 6 bases from J, leaving 20 bases between. In nucleotides, the CDR3 is TGTGCCAGCAGCCTCCACCGGGGGTTATCGAATGGCTACACCTTC. Translation: CASSLHRGLSNGYTF.

The CDR3 reads CASSFWTGRYEQYF. The CDR3 coding sequence is TGTGCCAGCAGCTTTTGGACAGGGCGGTACGAGCAGTACTTC. V usage is TRBV7-2 and J usage is TRBJ2-7; 8 positions match TRBD1. J was trimmed by 4 bases and V by 3 bases; bases with no gene match: 5. This CDR3 contains 14 residues. Germline lookup yields CDR1 SGHTA and CDR2 FQGNSA.

The chain uses TRBV27 and TRBJ2-1; 11 nucleotides agree with TRBD2. This CDR3 region has 17 residues. Germline CDR1 reads MNHEY; CDR2 reads SMNVEV (reference sequence). V lost 3 bases, J lost 5 bases, and 9 bases stayed unmatched. CDR3 protein: CASSFGSRLAGNNEQFF. In nucleotides, the CDR3 is TGTGCCAGCAGTTTCGGCAGCCGACTAGCGGGGAACAATGAGCAGTTCTTC.

The V call is TRBV7-9, the J call TRBJ1-3; D not certain. CDR3 length: 17 amino acids. Germline assignment: CDR1 SEHNR and CDR2 FQNEAQ (reference sequence). Trimming pared 3 bases from V and 0 bases from J, leaving 15 bases between. The CDR3 is CASSFRGQDHSGNTIYF. For the CDR3, the DNA is TGTGCCAGCAGCTTCAGAGGGCAGGACCACTCTGGAAACACCATATATTTT. Full variable domain (missing parts from reference TRBV7-9 and TRBJ1-3): DTGVSQNPRHKITKRGQNVTFRCDPISEHNRLYWYRQTLGQGPEFLTYFQNEAQLEKSRLLSDRFSAERPKGSFSTLEIQRTEQGDSAMYLCASSFRGQDHSGNTIYFGEGSWLTVV.

This clone was detected once. The chain combines TRBV10-3 with TRBJ2-3; perhaps TRBD2 as D (5 bases). V shed 2 bases and J shed 1 base, with 7 bases lying between them. CDR1 and CDR2 (germline): ENHRY, SYGVKD. The CDR3 contains 14 residues. CDR3 in amino acids: CAISERGRTDTQYF. The CDR3, as DNA: TGTGCCATCAGTGAGCGGGGTCGCACAGATACGCAGTATTTT.

This rearrangement joins TRBV4-1 to TRBJ1-1; D is uncertain. Germline values: CDR1 MGHRA, CDR2 YSYEKL. The V end lost 1 base, the J end lost 0 bases, and 3 bases lay between the germline ends. This CDR3 spans 13 amino acids. The CDR3, as DNA: TGCGCCAGCAGCCAAGCTATGAACACTGAAGCTTTCTTT. This encodes CASSQAMNTEAFF.

This chain uses TRBV10-1 with TRBJ2-2, with D perhaps TRBD2 (6 bases). Germline CDR1 WNHNN, CDR2 SYGVQD (reference sequence). V was trimmed by 10 bases and J by 0 bases, leaving 15 bases between them. This CDR3 contains 15 residues. The DNA for the CDR3 is TGCGCCACTGCGCCGGGAGCGGCGAACACCGGGGAGCTGTTTTTT. Translating gives CATAPGAANTGELFF.

The rearrangement uses TRBV19 and TRBJ1-1, with a weak D call TRBD1 (5 bases). Deletions cut 8 bases from V and 4 bases from J, with 11 bases between. Germline V gene sequence: CDR1 LNHDA, CDR2 SQIVND (reference sequence). The CDR3 is 12 residues long. The CDR3 coding sequence is TGTGCCAGTGGAGACAGTTTCACTGAAGCTTTCTTT. Protein: CASGDSFTEAFF.